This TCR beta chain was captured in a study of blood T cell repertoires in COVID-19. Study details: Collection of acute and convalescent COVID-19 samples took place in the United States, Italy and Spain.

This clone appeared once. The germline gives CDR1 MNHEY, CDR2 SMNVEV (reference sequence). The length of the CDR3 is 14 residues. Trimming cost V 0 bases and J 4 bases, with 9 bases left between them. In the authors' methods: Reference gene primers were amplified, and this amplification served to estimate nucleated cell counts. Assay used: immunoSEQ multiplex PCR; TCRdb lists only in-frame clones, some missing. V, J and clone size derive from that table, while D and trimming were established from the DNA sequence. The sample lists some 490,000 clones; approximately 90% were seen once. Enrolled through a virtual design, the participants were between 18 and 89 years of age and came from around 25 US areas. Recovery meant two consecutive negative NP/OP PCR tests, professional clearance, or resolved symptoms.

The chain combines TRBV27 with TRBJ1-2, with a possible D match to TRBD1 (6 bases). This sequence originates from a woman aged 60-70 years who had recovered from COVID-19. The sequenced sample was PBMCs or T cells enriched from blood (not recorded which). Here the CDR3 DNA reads TGTGCCAGCAGTTTATCGTTACAGGGCTATGGCTACACCTTC. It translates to CASSLSLQGYGYTF.